This TCR beta chain was profiled in a study of blood T cell repertoires in COVID-19. Study context: Collection of acute and convalescent COVID-19 samples took place in the United States, Italy and Spain.

In the source study's methods: Estimation of nucleated cell counts relied on the amplification of reference gene primers. The protocol was immunoSEQ multiplex PCR, while the TCRdb copy is restricted to in-frame clones and leaves out a portion. V and J calls and clone size come straight from that table; D and trimming were deduced from the DNA. This sample has about 240,000 clones; around nine tenths occur once, and the top ten carry approximately 7%. In germline, CDR1 is SEHNR, CDR2 FQNEAQ (reference sequence). The germline V and J ends were trimmed by 6 bases and 1 base, with 6 bases remaining between them. This CDR3 has 12 residues.

The specimen sequenced was peripheral blood. The TCR comes from a woman between 65 and 79 years old with active or convalescent COVID-19. This chain connects TRBV7-9 to TRBJ1-1; D gene uncertain. The CDR3 loop is CASSSRNTEAFF. The CDR3 bases are TGTGCCAGCAGTTCCAGGAACACTGAAGCTTTCTTT.